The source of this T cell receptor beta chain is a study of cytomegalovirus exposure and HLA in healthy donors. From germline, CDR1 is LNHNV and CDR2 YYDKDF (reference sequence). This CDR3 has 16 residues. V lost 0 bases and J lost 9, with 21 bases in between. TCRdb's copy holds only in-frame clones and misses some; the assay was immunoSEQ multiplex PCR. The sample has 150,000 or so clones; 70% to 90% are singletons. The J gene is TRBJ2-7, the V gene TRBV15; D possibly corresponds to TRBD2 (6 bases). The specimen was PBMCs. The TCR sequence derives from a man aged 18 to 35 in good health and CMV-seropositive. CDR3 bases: TGTGCCACCAGCAGAGATGGAGGGTCGCGAAGAGTACGGCAGTACTTC. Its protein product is CATSRDGGSRRVRQYF.